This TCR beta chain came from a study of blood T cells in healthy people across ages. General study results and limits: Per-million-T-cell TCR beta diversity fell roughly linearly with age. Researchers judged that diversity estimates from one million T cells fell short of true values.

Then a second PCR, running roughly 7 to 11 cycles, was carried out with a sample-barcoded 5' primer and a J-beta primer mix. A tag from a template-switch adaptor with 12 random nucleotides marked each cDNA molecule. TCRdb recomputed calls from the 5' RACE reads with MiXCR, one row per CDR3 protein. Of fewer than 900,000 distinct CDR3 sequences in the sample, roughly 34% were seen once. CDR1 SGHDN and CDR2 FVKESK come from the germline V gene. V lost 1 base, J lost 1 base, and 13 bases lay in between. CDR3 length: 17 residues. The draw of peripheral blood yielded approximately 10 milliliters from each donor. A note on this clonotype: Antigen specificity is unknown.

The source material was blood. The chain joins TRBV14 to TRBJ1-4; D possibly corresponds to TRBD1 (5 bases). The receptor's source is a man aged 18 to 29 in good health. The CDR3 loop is CASSQGGFVRTNEKLFF. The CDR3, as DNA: TGTGCCAGCAGCCAAGGGGGCTTTGTTCGAACTAATGAAAAACTGTTTTTT.